These 5 T cell receptor beta chains share one sample of origin, sequenced in a study of CD8+ T cells in alopecia areata. Treatment indicated: oral pan-JAK inhibitor, 5-10 mg twice daily. Isolated RNA was reverse transcribed into cDNA used as the sequencing template. Only in-frame clones appear in the TCRdb table, and some are missing; sequencing was by immunoSEQ multiplex PCR. This sample has fewer than 250,000 clones, with roughly two fifths found just once. The source was CD4+ T cells sorted from blood, collected between weeks 30 and 35, from a patient treated with tofacitinib. These receptors all stem from a human donor with alopecia areata.

The chain employs TRBV7-9 and TRBJ2-3; D call uncertain. CDR3 length: 14 residues. V dropped 1 base and J dropped 4 bases, with 9 bases sitting between them. Per the germline V gene, CDR1 is SEHNR and CDR2 is FQNEAQ (reference sequence). CDR3 loop: CASSLEAPPDTQYF. CDR3 coding DNA: TGTGCCAGCAGCTTAGAGGCTCCCCCAGATACGCAGTATTTT.

This clone was seen a few times. This chain joins TRBV18 and TRBJ2-7; TRBD1 agrees at 8 bases. V lost 8 bases, J lost 7 bases, and 16 bases stayed unmatched. CDR1 is KGHSH and CDR2 is LQKENI in the germline V gene. This CDR3 is built from 15 residues. CDR3 loop: CASKDAGTGHLEQYF. The CDR3 DNA reads as TGTGCCAGCAAAGATGCCGGGACAGGCCACTTAGAGCAGTACTTC.

The chain has TRBV10-3 and TRBJ1-1; the D gene is possibly TRBD1 (5 bases). The V end lost 5 bases, the J end lost 1 base, and 11 bases lay between the germline ends. This CDR3 comprises 14 residues. Germline lookup yields CDR1 ENHRY and CDR2 SYGVKD. The DNA of the CDR3 is TGTGCCATCAGTTCCAGAACAGGGAACACTGAAGCTTTCTTT. As protein: CAISSRTGNTEAFF.

This sequence joins TRBV6-1 and TRBJ1-2; no clear D. CDR1 is MNHNS, CDR2 SASEGT, per germline. V lost 6 bases, J lost 8 bases, and 7 bases lay in between. The CDR3 has 10 residues. CDR3: CASSDLGYTF. CDR3 DNA: TGTGCCAGCAGCGACCTGGGCTACACCTTC.

The J gene is TRBJ2-7, the V gene TRBV4-2; no clear D gene. V was pared by 0 bases and J by 3 bases, with 12 bases between. Germline V lookup: CDR1 LGHNA, CDR2 YNFKEQ. This CDR3 spans 15 amino acids. CDR3 sequence reads: CASSQEVGWDYEQYF. The CDR3 DNA reads TGTGCCAGCAGCCAAGAAGTAGGGTGGGACTACGAGCAGTACTTC.